The 22 T cell receptor gamma chains in this list originate from one sample, sequenced in a study of γδ T cells in repeated Plasmodium falciparum infection. TCRdb reran clone calling via CATT on the multiplex PCR reads. The data show roughly 32,000 gamma-chain clones, over 1.1% seen once. Bulk repertoires came from Vgamma9/Vdelta2+ or Vdelta2-negative gammadelta T cells flow-sorted from PBMC. Sequenced: gamma-delta T cells from blood. The receptor source for this set is a pool of human donors (malaria-infected and uninfected, not separated).

There are many counts of this clone. A single base is all that separates this from a far larger clone, so a read error is likely. Other DNA sequences in the same sample also yield this CDR3. This chain's CDR3 is CATWDRPGSYKKLF. In DNA, the CDR3 is TGTGCCACCTGGGACAGGCCAGGTAGCTATAAGAAACTCTTT. This chain connects TRGV5 to TRGJ1 or TRGJ2. No J gene was available from TCRdb, and it was assigned here by a germline match of the DNA. Germline loops: CDR1 VINAFY, CDR2 YDVSNSKD. The CDR3 sequence is 14 residues long. J lost 7 bases, V lost 0 bases, and 9 bases had no gene match.

This clone has a count of ten or more. The chain links TRGV4 to TRGJ1 or TRGJ2. Germline CDR1 is EGSTGY and CDR2 is YDSYTSSV. The CDR3 is made up of 11 amino acids. J was trimmed by 8 bases and V by 3 bases; bases with no gene match: 4. The CDR3 here is CATWDPDKKLF. The DNA of the CDR3 is TGTGCCACCTGGGATCCGGATAAGAAACTCTTT.

The sample holds many counts of this clone. For this DNA, TCRdb reports the protein of a much larger clone, which diverges at residue 13, most likely from a read error; the protein presented here is translated directly from the DNA. With the J gene uncalled, the V gene is TRGV9. Germline V lookup: CDR1 GITISATS, CDR2 ISYDGTV (reference sequence). CDR3 length equals 15 residues. CDR3 DNA: TGTGCCTTGTGGGAGGTGCATACCACTGGTTGGTTCGAGATATTT. Translating gives CALWEVHTTGWFEIF.

This clone was detected ten times or more. Other DNA sequences in this sample translate to the same CDR3. The chain joins TRGV2 to TRGJ1 or TRGJ2. The V segment lost 0 bases and the J segment 4 bases; nucleotides outside the gene matches: 6. Looked up from germline, CDR1 is EGSNGY and CDR2 is YDSYNSKV. The CDR3 totals 14 residues. CDR3 coding DNA: TGTGCCACCTGGGACGGGCCGAACTATTATAAGAAACTCTTT. This encodes CATWDGPNYYKKLF.

Turning to this clone: This DNA translates differently at residue 4 from the TCRdb protein, which is that of a much larger clone; a read error is likely, and the protein shown is the DNA's own translation. CDR3: CATRGVGVDGVNYYKKLF. The CDR3 DNA is TGTGCCACCCGGGGAGTGGGGGTTGATGGAGTGAATTATTATAAGAAACTCTTT. The V call is TRGV4, the J call TRGJ1 or TRGJ2. Losses at the gene ends were 9 bases for V and 0 bases for J; bases not matched to a gene: 23. Looked up from germline, CDR1 is EGSTGY and CDR2 is YDSYTSSV. There are 18 residues in the CDR3.

The table lists this clone with many counts. V is TRGV2 and J is TRGJP1. Matching the DNA to germline supplied the J gene, which TCRdb does not give. In germline, CDR1 is EGSNGY, CDR2 YDSYNSKV. V gave up 0 bases and J gave up 8 bases; unmatched junction bases: 6. The CDR3 totals 14 residues. CDR3 DNA sequence: TGTGCCACCTGGGACGGGCCTTACGGTTGGTTCAAGATATTT. Translated: CATWDGPYGWFKIF.

Ten or more counts support this clone. TCRdb shows a much larger clone's protein in place of this DNA's translation, and the two differ at residue 13, likely through a read error; the protein shown is translated from the DNA. The chain has TRGV9 and TRGJP. Germline lookup yields CDR1 GITISATS and CDR2 ISYDGTV (reference sequence). CDR3 size: 17 residues. CDR3 DNA: TGTGCCTTGTGGGAGGCAAAACAAGAGTTGGGCAAAAGAATCAAGGTATTT. The encoded protein is CALWEAKQELGKRIKVF.

A note on this clone: The protein recorded in TCRdb matches a much larger clone and deviates from this DNA's translation at residue 11, suggesting a read error; the protein here is obtained by translating the DNA. The V gene was identified as TRGV2, while no J gene was called. The CDR3 covers 13 residues. Germline V gives CDR1 EGSNGY, CDR2 YDSYNSKV. The CDR3 DNA sequence: TGTGCCACCTGGAGTAGTAGTGATTGGATCGAGACGTTT. It yields the protein CATWSSSDWIETF.

On this clone itself: Only one base separates this from a far larger clonotype, so it likely reflects a read error. Other DNA variants within this sample encode the same CDR3. The genes are TRGV9 and TRGJ1 or TRGJ2. The J gene is not listed in TCRdb, so it was assigned here from a DNA match to germline. This CDR3 region has 17 residues. The germline V gene encodes CDR1 GITISATS and CDR2 ISYDGTV (reference sequence). CDR3 nucleotide sequence: TGTGCCTTATGGGAGCCAACAACCCCCTGGAATTATTATAAGAAACTCTTT. Its protein is CALWEPTTPWNYYKKLF.

This clone was seen repeatedly, ten times or more. TCRdb's protein for this DNA is that of a much larger clone and differs from the translation at residue 13, likely a read error; the protein shown is the DNA translation. The rearrangement joins TRGV9 to TRGJP. CDR1 and CDR2 from the germline V gene are GITISATS and ISYDGTV (reference sequence). The CDR3 contains 18 residues. The CDR3 protein is CALWEVGTQELGEKIKVF. The CDR3 DNA follows: TGTGCCTTGTGGGAGGTGGGTACGCAAGAGTTGGGCGAAAAAATCAAGGTATTT.

This clone was counted only a few times. Since a far larger clone is one base different, this is likely a read error. The same CDR3 also results from other DNA sequences found in this sample. No call exists for the J gene, whereas the V gene is TRGV3. The CDR3 runs to 9 residues. Germline CDR1 VTNTFY, CDR2 YDVSTARD (reference sequence). The CDR3 DNA reads as TGTGCCACCTGGGGGCCTCGGGTCTTT. Encoded protein: CATWGPRVF.

This clone was detected ten times or more. The mismatch at residue 7 between this DNA's translation and the TCRdb protein of a much larger clone likely reflects a read error; the protein shown is translated from the DNA. This chain connects TRGV3 to TRGJ1 or TRGJ2. Germline V gene data show CDR1 as VTNTFY and CDR2 as YDVSTARD (reference sequence). The ends lost 0 bases at V and 6 bases at J; junction bases unmatched: 2. This CDR3 comprises 12 residues. CDR3 sequence: CATWDRTYKKLF. As DNA, the CDR3 is TGTGCCACCTGGGACAGGACTTATAAGAAACTCTTT.

This clone was counted many times. TCRdb pairs this DNA with a much larger clone's protein that differs at residue 5, likely a read error; the protein shown was translated from the DNA. The chain employs TRGV4 and TRGJ1 or TRGJ2. Here the J gene was assigned by germline matching of the DNA, as TCRdb has none. The CDR3 runs 13 residues. Germline V gene sequence: CDR1 EGSTGY, CDR2 YDSYTSSV. In nucleotides, the CDR3 is TGTGCCACCTGGGGTGGGCATTATTATAAGAAACTCTTT. This translates into CATWGGHYYKKLF.

In its sample, this clone was seen a few times. This probably arose from a read error, given a far larger clone one base away. The sample carries other DNA sequences with the same CDR3. No J gene was named, though the V gene is TRGV9. The CDR3 totals 13 residues. Germline V CDR1 and CDR2: GITISATS, ISYDGTV (reference sequence). The CDR3 region is CALWEVKGRKKLF. The CDR3, as DNA: TGTGCCTTGTGGGAGGTAAAGGGTCGAAAGAAACTCTTC.

Ten or more counts support this clone. This DNA translates differently at residue 9 from the TCRdb protein, which is that of a much larger clone; a read error is likely, and the protein shown is the DNA's own translation. The V gene call reads TRGV9; no J gene was called. The CDR3 spans 11 residues. The V gene's germline CDR1 is GITISATS and CDR2 ISYDGTV (reference sequence). The CDR3 DNA reads TGTGCCTTGTGGGAGGTGCCGGAGAGACTCTTT. Translating gives CALWEVPERLF.

This clone was observed a handful of times. This DNA's translation differs at residue 5 from TCRdb's protein, which comes from a much larger clone; a read error is likely, and the protein shown is translated from the DNA. This chain connects TRGV2 to TRGJ1 or TRGJ2. Since TCRdb gives no J gene, matching the DNA to germline was used here to assign it. The V and J ends lost 5 bases and 10 bases, in that order; junction bases with no gene match: 8. This CDR3 contains 11 residues. Germline V gene data show CDR1 as EGSNGY and CDR2 as YDSYNSKV. In DNA, the CDR3 is TGTGCCACCTGGGGAGGCGGAAAGAAACTCTTT. Translated, it gives CATWGGGKKLF.

This clone was seen ten or more times. TCRdb lists the protein of a much larger clone for this DNA, which differs at residue 7, so this is likely a read error; the protein given here is translated from the DNA itself. The chain carries TRGV4 and TRGJ1 or TRGJ2. As TCRdb names no J gene, one was assigned here on the basis of a DNA match to germline. The CDR3 is 13 amino acids. Unmatched junction bases numbered 7, after V lost 4 bases and J lost 4 bases. Germline V gene data show CDR1 as EGSTGY and CDR2 as YDSYTSSV. The CDR3 DNA reads TGTGCCACCTGGGAAATATGGTATTATAAGAAACTCTTT. This gives the protein CATWEIWYYKKLF.

This clone was counted many times. The mismatch at residue 8 between this DNA's translation and the TCRdb protein of a much larger clone likely reflects a read error; the protein shown is translated from the DNA. The CDR3 here is CATWDGQYYYKKLF. CDR3 in DNA: TGTGCCACCTGGGACGGGCAATATTATTATAAGAAACTCTTT. The chain has TRGV2 and TRGJ1 or TRGJ2. Looked up from germline, CDR1 is EGSNGY and CDR2 is YDSYNSKV. Unmatched junction bases numbered 4, after V lost 0 bases and J lost 2 bases. The CDR3 has 14 residues.

At least ten counts were recorded for this clone. The amino acid sequence in TCRdb belongs to a much larger clone and departs from this DNA's translation at residue 7, likely a sequencing read error; the sequence shown is translated from the DNA. The gene calls are TRGV9 and TRGJ1 or TRGJ2. The J segment lost 9 bases and the V segment lost 2 bases, leaving 4 bases of the junction unmatched. The CDR3 covers 11 residues. Germline lookup yields CDR1 GITISATS and CDR2 ISYDGTV (reference sequence). The DNA for the CDR3 is TGTGCCTTGTGGGAGGGATGTAAGAAACTCTTT. It codes for CALWEGCKKLF.

Many counts were recorded for this clone. The CDR3 region is CATWECSSDWIKTF. Here the CDR3 DNA reads TGTGCCACCTGGGAGTGTAGTAGTGATTGGATCAAGACGTTT. This sequence joins TRGV4 and TRGJP2. This CDR3 region has 14 residues. The trim removed 4 bases at V and 1 base at J, leaving 3 bases unmatched. CDR1 is EGSTGY, CDR2 YDSYTSSV, per germline.

This clone has at least ten counts. The chain is built from TRGV3 and TRGJ1 or TRGJ2. Per germline, CDR1 VTNTFY and CDR2 YDVSTARD (reference sequence). J lost 3 bases, V lost 5 bases, and 7 bases had no gene match. The CDR3 loop spans 13 amino acids. The CDR3 loop is CATWAPSYYKKLF. CDR3 sequence (DNA): TGTGCCACCTGGGCCCCGAGTTATTATAAGAAACTCTTT.

Details on this clone: The protein TCRdb lists belongs to a much larger clone and differs from this DNA's translation at residue 3, which points to a read error; the protein shown is made from the DNA. This chain connects TRGV3 to TRGJ1 or TRGJ2. The J gene is absent in TCRdb and was assigned here via DNA matching to germline. Germline CDR1 is VTNTFY and CDR2 is YDVSTARD (reference sequence). This CDR3 comprises 13 residues. DNA for the CDR3: TGTGCCATCTGGGACTCCCCCTATTATAAGAAACTCTTT. Its translation: CAIWDSPYYKKLF.